The 29 T cell receptor beta chains in this list originate from one sample, sequenced in a study of T-cell reconstitution after alpha-beta-depleted transplantation in children. Preparation of the TCRbeta library was carried out with unique molecular identifiers. TCRdb reprocessed the PCR reads via MiXCR and lists one record per CDR3 protein. The table records fewer than 200,000 distinct CDR3 sequences, about 6.8% of them present only once. The sequencing here drew on PBMCs from the stem cell graft donor, taken from the stem cell graft. All receptors derive from a human donor who donated a stem cell graft to a child with Wiskott-Aldrich syndrome.

This clonotype was observed many times. The chain couples TRBV24-1 to TRBJ1-6; unclear D gene. Trimming removed 4 bases from V and 12 bases from J, with 9 bases in between. The CDR3 has 12 residues. Germline V gene sequence: CDR1 KGHDR, CDR2 SFDVKD. The CDR3 reads CATSESLGPLHF. Written as DNA, the CDR3 is TGTGCCACCAGTGAGTCCCTTGGACCCCTCCACTTT.

This clonotype was observed a handful of times. The chain combines TRBV10-3 with TRBJ1-1; 8 nucleotides agree with TRBD1. The CDR3 has 15 residues. V gave up 5 bases and J gave up 0 bases; unmatched junction bases: 5. The germline V gene encodes CDR1 ENHRY and CDR2 SYGVKD. The CDR3 bases are TGTGCCATCAGTCCCGGGACAGGTGTGAACACTGAAGCTTTCTTT. Translation gives CAISPGTGVNTEAFF.

This clonotype occurred a few times. The CDR3 sequence is CAWSVGLAPTQYF. The CDR3, as DNA: TGTGCCTGGAGTGTGGGACTAGCTCCTACGCAGTATTTT. The V gene is TRBV30, the J gene TRBJ2-3; 9 nucleotides agree with TRBD2. V was pared by 0 bases and J by 8 bases, with 3 bases of the junction left unmatched. Germline assignment: CDR1 GTSNPN and CDR2 SVGIG (reference sequence). The CDR3 runs 13 residues.

This clonotype occurred many times. V is TRBV20-1 and J is TRBJ1-1, with unresolved D. The ends were cut back, 4 bases at V and 3 bases at J, with 6 bases in the middle. Looked up from germline, CDR1 is DFQATT and CDR2 is SNEGSKA (reference sequence). The CDR3 runs to 11 residues. The DNA of the CDR3 is TGCAGTGCTATGGGTGACACTGAAGCTTTCTTT. Amino acids: CSAMGDTEAFF.

This clonotype showed up many times. The gene calls are TRBV7-6 and TRBJ2-1; no reliable D call. Trimming pared 2 bases from V and 9 bases from J, leaving 8 bases between. Germline V gives CDR1 SGHVS, CDR2 FNYEAQ. The CDR3 consists of 12 residues. CDR3: CASSLRLGEQFF. The CDR3 DNA follows: TGTGCCAGCAGCTTACGGCTGGGTGAGCAGTTCTTC.

This clonotype has at least ten counts. This chain links TRBV5-1 with TRBJ2-3; TRBD1 matches at 7 bases. Germline-derived CDR1 and CDR2 are SGHRS and YFSETQ. J lost 2 bases, V lost 4 bases, and 7 bases had no gene match. There are 15 residues in the CDR3. In DNA, the CDR3 is TGCGCCAGCAGCCCCCCGACAGGGACCACAGATACGCAGTATTTT. Protein: CASSPPTGTTDTQYF.

In this sample, this clonotype turned up many times. V is TRBV7-2 and J is TRBJ2-2, with D tentatively TRBD1 or TRBD2 (5 bases each). CDR1 and CDR2 (germline): SGHTA, FQGNSA. V dropped 1 base and J dropped 0 bases, with 12 bases sitting between them. This CDR3 comprises 17 residues. The CDR3 sequence: CASSLGDGVTNTGELFF. The CDR3 coding sequence is TGTGCCAGCAGCTTAGGGGACGGGGTCACGAACACCGGGGAGCTGTTTTTT. The full variable domain, with the rest looked up from reference TRBV7-2 and TRBJ2-2, is GAGVSQSPSNKVTEKGKDVELRCDPISGHTALYWYRQSLGQGLEFLIYFQGNSAPDKSGLPSDRFSAERTGGSVSTLTIQRTQQEDSAVYLCASSLGDGVTNTGELFFGEGSRLTVL.

In its sample, this clonotype was seen many times. V usage is TRBV12-3 or TRBV12-4 and J usage is TRBJ1-5; D unclear. V was cut by 0 bases and J by 0 bases, with 9 bases left in between. There are 16 residues in the CDR3. The CDR3 here is CASSLALPYSNQPQHF. The CDR3 DNA reads as TGTGCCAGCAGTTTAGCGCTACCATATAGCAATCAGCCCCAGCATTTT.

This sequence joins TRBV12-3 or TRBV12-4 and TRBJ1-4; a weak D match, TRBD1 (5 bases). The CDR3 runs 15 residues. Deletions cut 6 bases from V and 8 bases from J, with 19 bases between. CDR3 sequence: CASRVSAAGHEKLFF. In nucleotides, the CDR3 is TGTGCCAGCAGAGTTTCAGCGGCAGGGCACGAAAAACTGTTTTTT.

The table lists this clonotype with many counts. J is TRBJ2-4 and V is TRBV27; 8 bases map to TRBD2. Germline lookup yields CDR1 MNHEY and CDR2 SMNVEV (reference sequence). CDR3 size: 16 residues. Trimming at V came to 6 bases and at J to 2 bases, leaving 9 bases not matched to a gene. The CDR3 nucleotides are TGTGCCAGCAGGCTCGGGAGGGGGGGAACCAAAAACATTCAGTACTTC. Translating gives CASRLGRGGTKNIQYF.

The table lists this clonotype with many counts. In DNA, the CDR3 is TGCGCCAGCAGCTTGGGATCAGTTTGGACTGAAGCTTTCTTT. Its protein is CASSLGSVWTEAFF. V gene TRBV5-1 combines with J gene TRBJ1-1; no clear D. The CDR3 spans 14 residues. Between the trimmed V and J ends, which lost 0 bases and 5 bases, there was a span of 11 bases. Germline V gene data show CDR1 as SGHRS and CDR2 as YFSETQ.

There are a few counts of this clonotype. V usage is TRBV6-6 and J usage is TRBJ2-1; no clear D. The CDR3 runs 11 residues. Germline-derived CDR1 and CDR2 are MNHNY and SVGAGI (reference sequence). Trimming pared 6 bases from V and 8 bases from J, leaving 8 bases between. The CDR3 loop reads CASRNYYEQFF. The CDR3 DNA reads TGTGCCAGCAGGAATTACTATGAGCAGTTCTTC.

This clonotype has ten or more counts. The chain is built from TRBV12-3 or TRBV12-4 and TRBJ2-1; D is tentatively TRBD1 or TRBD2 (6 bases each). V was trimmed by 2 bases and J by 13 bases, leaving 21 bases between them. The CDR3 consists of 15 residues. CDR3 protein: CASSLKGSSGGRQFF. The CDR3 bases are TGTGCCAGCAGTTTAAAGGGGTCTTCTGGGGGGCGACAGTTCTTC.

The chain joins TRBV10-1 to TRBJ1-1; D not resolved. The CDR3 is 13 amino acids. Germline loops: CDR1 WNHNN, CDR2 SYGVQD (reference sequence). V lost 3 bases, J lost 3 bases, and 8 bases lay in between. CDR3 nucleotides: TGCGCCAGCAGTGACCCGACACACACTGAAGCTTTCTTT. Protein sequence: CASSDPTHTEAFF.

This clonotype was detected many times. The DNA of the CDR3 is TGTGCCAGCACAAACATGGGGACTAGCGGGTACAATGAGCAGTTCTTC. It encodes CASTNMGTSGYNEQFF. The V gene is TRBV5-7, the J gene TRBJ2-1; 12 bases agree with TRBD2. TRBV5-7 is annotated as an ORF whose role is uncertain. The J segment lost 4 bases and the V segment lost 6 bases, leaving 8 bases of the junction unmatched. There are 16 residues in the CDR3.

This clonotype was seen at least ten times. The genes are TRBV5-1 and TRBJ2-3; D is possibly TRBD2 (6 bases). The germline V gene has CDR1 SGHRS and CDR2 YFSETQ. The V gene lost 5 bases and the J gene lost 1 base, with 11 bases spanning the gap. The CDR3 extends over 14 amino acids. CDR3 DNA sequence: TGCGCCAGCAGACTAGCCGACGGCACAGATACGCAGTATTTT. Its protein is CASRLADGTDTQYF.

A few counts support this clonotype. The V gene is TRBV5-1, the J gene TRBJ1-1; TRBD1 might be the D (5 bases). This CDR3 spans 16 amino acids. Germline V gene sequence: CDR1 SGHRS, CDR2 YFSETQ. Trimming removed 4 bases at V and 1 base at J, with 17 bases between. CDR3 sequence (DNA): TGCGCCAGCAGCAATCCGGGGTGGGGCCCGAACACTGAAGCTTTCTTT. It translates to CASSNPGWGPNTEAFF.

This clonotype was seen a handful of times. The CDR3 DNA reads as TGTGCCAGCAGCCAACGAACAGGGAACGAGCAGTACTTC. Translating gives CASSQRTGNEQYF. The chain employs TRBV3-1 and TRBJ2-7; a possible D gene is TRBD1 (6 bases). The CDR3 extends over 13 amino acids. V was trimmed by 2 bases and J by 5 bases, leaving 10 bases between them. The germline gives CDR1 LGHDT, CDR2 YNNKEL (reference sequence).

This clonotype was detected many times. This rearrangement joins TRBV7-9 to TRBJ1-2; D is undetermined. CDR1 and CDR2 (germline): SEHNR, FQNEAQ (reference sequence). V was trimmed by 4 bases and J by 4 bases, leaving 10 bases between them. CDR3 size: 13 residues. CDR3 amino acids: CASSSDVFYGYTF. The CDR3 nucleotides read TGTGCCAGCAGCTCCGATGTGTTCTATGGCTACACCTTC.

This clonotype was detected ten times or more. V is TRBV28 and J is TRBJ1-1, with 7 positions matching TRBD1. The ends lost 5 bases at V and 1 base at J; junction bases unmatched: 4. Germline CDR1 and CDR2: MDHEN and SYDVKM. CDR3 size: 14 residues. The CDR3 loop is CASSPTGANTEAFF. CDR3 bases: TGTGCCAGCAGTCCCACAGGGGCGAACACTGAAGCTTTCTTT.

This clonotype was found a few times. The gene calls are TRBV18 and TRBJ2-5, with no clear D. Trimming removed 3 bases from V and 4 bases from J, with 9 bases in between. This CDR3 is built from 13 residues. CDR1 is KGHSH, CDR2 LQKENI, per germline. CDR3 residues: CASSPLDGETQYF. The DNA for the CDR3 is TGTGCCAGCTCACCCTTGGACGGAGAGACCCAGTACTTC.

This clonotype appeared many times. The J gene is TRBJ1-1, the V gene TRBV20-1; D is unclear. Trimming removed 1 base from V and 3 bases from J, with 9 bases in between. The CDR3 runs to 13 residues. The V gene's germline CDR1 is DFQATT and CDR2 SNEGSKA (reference sequence). In DNA, the CDR3 is TGCAGTGCTAGAGTACTTCGGGACACTGAAGCTTTCTTT. It encodes CSARVLRDTEAFF.

This clonotype has at least ten counts. V is TRBV5-6 and J is TRBJ2-4; perhaps TRBD1 as D (7 bases). The CDR3 extends over 13 amino acids. Germline V gives CDR1 SGHDT, CDR2 YYEEEE. V was cut by 4 bases and J by 7 bases, with 12 bases left in between. The CDR3 is CASSQQGGNIQYF. The CDR3 DNA reads TGTGCCAGCAGCCAGCAGGGGGGCAACATTCAGTACTTC.

This clonotype was detected only a few times. The chain joins TRBV7-2 to TRBJ2-1; 10 nucleotides agree with TRBD2. There are 17 residues in the CDR3. The V segment lost 0 bases and the J segment 9 bases; nucleotides outside the gene matches: 11. The V gene's germline CDR1 is SGHTA and CDR2 FQGNSA. Written as DNA, the CDR3 is TGTGCCAGCAGCTTAGCGCTAGCGGGAGTGGGGCGTGGTGAGCAGTTCTTC. Translating gives CASSLALAGVGRGEQFF.

Many counts were recorded for this clonotype. The rearrangement links TRBV5-1 to TRBJ2-3, with D maybe TRBD1 (6 bases). The CDR3 extends over 16 amino acids. Germline V gene sequence: CDR1 SGHRS, CDR2 YFSETQ. V was pared by 4 bases and J by 0 bases, with 15 bases between. Written as DNA, the CDR3 is TGCGCCAGCAGCCCCTATGGACAGATCAGCACAGATACGCAGTATTTT. This translates into CASSPYGQISTDTQYF.

The table lists this clonotype with a few counts. This chain joins TRBV5-1 and TRBJ1-1, with no clear D. Germline V gene lookup returns CDR1 SGHRS and CDR2 YFSETQ. This CDR3 region has 13 residues. V shed 2 bases and J shed 1 base, with 6 bases lying between them. The DNA for the CDR3 is TGCGCCAGCAGCTTTGACCCGAACACTGAAGCTTTCTTT. It translates to CASSFDPNTEAFF. Variable domain in full (rest from reference TRBV5-1 and TRBJ1-1): KAGVTQTPRYLIKTRGQQVTLSCSPISGHRSVSWYQQTPGQGLQFLFEYFSETQRNKGNFPGRFSGRQFSNSRSEMNVSTLELGDSALYLCASSFDPNTEAFFGQGTRLTVV.

In its sample, this clonotype was seen a few times. The V gene is TRBV5-1, the J gene TRBJ2-7; D is tentatively TRBD1 or TRBD2 (5 bases each). Trimming removed 0 bases at V and 3 bases at J, with 13 bases between. This CDR3 has 15 residues. Germline assignment: CDR1 SGHRS and CDR2 YFSETQ. The CDR3 DNA reads as TGCGCCAGCAGCTTGGAATCGGGACCTAACTACGAGCAGTACTTC. Translated: CASSLESGPNYEQYF.

This clonotype was detected many times. DNA for the CDR3: TGCAGCGTCTACCTCAGAGGCAGGGGCCATTCCTACGAGCAGTACTTC. It yields the protein CSVYLRGRGHSYEQYF. The chain joins TRBV29-1 to TRBJ2-7, with D possibly matching TRBD1 (6 bases). CDR3 length: 16 amino acids. The V and J ends lost 6 bases and 1 base respectively, with 22 bases between them. Per the germline V gene, CDR1 is SQVTM and CDR2 is ANQGSEA.

This clonotype occurred many times. The chain recombines TRBV9 with TRBJ2-3; possibly TRBD2 for D (5 bases). Trimming removed 2 bases from V and 6 bases from J, with 13 bases in between. Germline CDR1 SGDLS, CDR2 YYNGEE. The CDR3 totals 14 residues. CDR3 sequence reads: CASSVRLATDTQYF. CDR3 DNA sequence: TGTGCCAGCAGCGTCAGGCTAGCAACCGATACGCAGTATTTT.